This T cell receptor beta chain was found in a study of cytomegalovirus exposure and HLA in healthy donors. Study findings and constraints: Many donors shared some public TCRs, even though most TCR sequences were rare.

The method was immunoSEQ multiplex PCR; TCRdb's version includes in-frame clones alone and lacks a portion of them. Of about 73,000 clones listed, 95% are singletons. With respect to this clone: What it binds is not known.

The source of this sequence is a man younger than 30 in good health and CMV-seronegative. Sequencing was performed on PBMCs.

CDR3 in DNA: TGTGCCAGCAGCCTCCTAAGAGCGGGGGGTGACAATGAGCAGTTCTTC. It translates to CASSLLRAGGDNEQFF. The chain uses TRBV7-8 and TRBJ2-1; TRBD2 agrees at 9 bases. The germline V gene encodes CDR1 SGHVS and CDR2 FQNEAQ. V gave up 5 bases and J gave up 5 bases; unmatched junction bases: 10. The CDR3 is 16 residues long.